Listed below are T cell receptor beta chains from one sample, sequenced in a study of cytomegalovirus exposure and HLA in healthy donors. Produced via immunoSEQ multiplex PCR; TCRdb's table is partial and in-frame only. The sample has around 140,000 clones; 78% are singletons. The sample taken for sequencing was PBMCs. These receptors all stem from a female donor in good health and CMV-seronegative. The CDR3 runs from the conserved cysteine through the conserved F or W. D genes are given only for firm matches. Only some rows state a clone size, as once, few, many or a class for expanded clones.

TRBV18,once,TRBD1,TRBJ2-1,TGTGCCAGCTCACTACAAGACAGGGTGGGCTACAATGAGCAGTTCTTC,CASSLQDRVGYNEQFF
TRBV5-1,-,-,TRBJ1-1,TGCGCCAGCAGCTTGGGACGGGAGGTAGAAAACACTGAAGCTTTCTTT,CASSLGREVENTEAFF
TRBV11-2,-,-,TRBJ1-4,TGTGCCAGCAGCTTAGACCTAGAGGGAAAACTGTTTTTT,CASSLDLEGKLFF
TRBV25-1,-,-,TRBJ2-4,TGTGCCAGCAGTGTCCTAGGGGGTTTGGGGGACATTCAGTACTTC,CASSVLGGLGDIQYF
TRBV18,once,-,TRBJ1-2,TGTGCCAGCTCAACGCTCGAGGGTACGGGCTATGGCTACACCTTC,CASSTLEGTGYGYTF
TRBV5-1,-,TRBD2,TRBJ2-3,TGCGCCAGCAGCTTGGGGCTAGCGGGAGCCAGGGCAGATACGCAGTATTTT,CASSLGLAGARADTQYF
TRBV27,-,-,TRBJ2-2,TGTGCCAGCAGGAGACTAGCGAACACCGGGGAGCTGTTTTTT,CASRRLANTGELFF
TRBV23-1,-,TRBD1,TRBJ1-5,TGCGCCAGCAGACGGGACAGGGGAAGCGGGAGCAATCAGCCCCAGCATTTT,CASRRDRGSGSNQPQHF
TRBV5-1,-,-,TRBJ2-2,TGCGCCAGCAGCCTGATGACGGGGGGCAGTAAAGCCGGGGAGCTGTTTTTT,CASSLMTGGSKAGELFF
TRBV7-8,-,-,TRBJ2-4,TGTGCCAGCAGCCGCTGGAGTGCCAAAAACATTCAGTACTTC,CASSRWSAKNIQYF
TRBV15,-,-,TRBJ1-2,TGTGCCACCAGCAGAGATCTTGACAGAGGCTATGGCTACACCTTC,CATSRDLDRGYGYTF
TRBV27,-,-,TRBJ2-2,TGTGCCAGCACCGGAGGGGGCTATACCGGGGAGCTGTTTTTT,CASTGGGYTGELFF
TRBV6-1,-,-,TRBJ1-5,TGTGCCAGCAGTGAATTCGGAGGGGGCAATCAGCCCCAGCATTTT,CASSEFGGGNQPQHF
TRBV4-3,few,TRBD1,TRBJ2-3,TGCGCCAGCAGCCAACAGGTAGACAGGGTGGCAGATACGCAGTATTTT,CASSQQVDRVADTQYF
TRBV28,-,-,TRBJ1-3,TGTGCCAGCAGTTCCTCGAACAGGGCTGGAAACACCATATATTTT,CASSSSNRAGNTIYF
TRBV29-1,-,-,TRBJ2-7,TGCAGCGCTGACACGGGAAACGAGCAGTACTTC,CSADTGNEQYF